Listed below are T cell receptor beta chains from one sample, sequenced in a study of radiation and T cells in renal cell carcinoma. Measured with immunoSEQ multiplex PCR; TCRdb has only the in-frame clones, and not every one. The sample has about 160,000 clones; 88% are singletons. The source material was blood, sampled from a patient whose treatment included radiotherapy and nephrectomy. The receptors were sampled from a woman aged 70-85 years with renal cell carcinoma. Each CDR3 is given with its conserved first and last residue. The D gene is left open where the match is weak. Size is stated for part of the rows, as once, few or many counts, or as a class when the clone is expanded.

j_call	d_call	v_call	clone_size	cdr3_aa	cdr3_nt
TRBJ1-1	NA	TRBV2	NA	CASSDPLYRMNTEAFF	TGTGCCAGCAGTGATCCTCTTTATCGAATGAACACTGAAGCTTTCTTT
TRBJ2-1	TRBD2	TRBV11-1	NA	CASSRFDGGAGNEQFF	TGTGCCAGCAGCCGCTTTGACGGGGGGGCCGGCAATGAGCAGTTCTTC
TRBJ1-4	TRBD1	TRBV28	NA	CASFSRTGYREKLFF	TGTGCCAGCTTCTCCCGGACAGGGTATAGGGAAAAACTGTTTTTT
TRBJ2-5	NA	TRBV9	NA	CASSTRWGQETQYF	TGTGCCAGCAGCACCCGTTGGGGCCAAGAGACCCAGTACTTC
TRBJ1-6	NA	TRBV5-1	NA	CATSPDSSYNSPLHF	TGCGCCACCTCACCCGATAGCTCCTATAATTCACCCCTCCACTTT
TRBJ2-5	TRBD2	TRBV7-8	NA	CASTISGGRETQYF	TGTGCCAGCACCATTAGCGGGGGGCGGGAGACCCAGTACTTC
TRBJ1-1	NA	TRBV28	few	CASSLLNTEAFF	TGTGCCAGCAGTTTACTGAACACTGAAGCTTTCTTT
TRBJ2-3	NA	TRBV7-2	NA	CASSSDRSSTDTQYF	TGTGCCAGCAGCTCCGACAGGTCTAGCACAGATACGCAGTATTTT
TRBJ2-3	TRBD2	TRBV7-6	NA	CASSERGSYTDTQYF	TGTGCCAGCAGCGAGCGGGGTAGTTACACAGATACGCAGTATTTT
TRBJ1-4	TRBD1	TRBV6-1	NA	CASRGQPNEKLFF	TGTGCCAGCAGGGGACAGCCTAATGAAAAACTGTTTTTT
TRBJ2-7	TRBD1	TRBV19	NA	CASSTHDREYEQYF	TGTGCCAGTAGTACCCACGACAGGGAATACGAGCAGTACTTC
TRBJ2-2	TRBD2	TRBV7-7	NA	CASGGSGFPAELFF	TGTGCTAGCGGGGGATCAGGGTTCCCCGCGGAGCTGTTTTTT
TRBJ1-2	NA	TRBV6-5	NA	CASARPAANYGYTF	TGTGCCAGCGCACGCCCGGCAGCTAACTATGGCTACACCTTC
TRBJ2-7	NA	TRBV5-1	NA	CASSVGHGSYEQYF	TGCGCCAGCAGCGTCGGACACGGATCCTACGAGCAGTACTTC
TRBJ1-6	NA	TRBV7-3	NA	CASSLTPRSSYNSPLHF	TGTGCCAGCAGCTTAACGCCGCGGAGCTCCTATAATTCACCCCTCCACTTT
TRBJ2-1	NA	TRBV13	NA	CASSLMVREQFF	TGTGCCAGCAGCCTCATGGTGAGGGAGCAGTTCTTC
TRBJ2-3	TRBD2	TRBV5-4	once	CASSSPTSGVSTDTQYF	TGTGCCAGCAGCTCACCTACTAGCGGGGTTTCCACAGATACGCAGTATTTT
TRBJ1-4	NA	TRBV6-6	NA	CASSYKAGQEKLFF	TGTGCCAGCAGTTACAAGGCGGGCCAGGAAAAACTGTTTTTT
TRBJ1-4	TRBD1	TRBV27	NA	CASSIGQGPNEKLFF	TGTGCCAGCAGTATAGGACAGGGCCCTAATGAAAAACTGTTTTTT
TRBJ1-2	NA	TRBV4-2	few	CASSVAHLSYGYTF	TGTGCCAGCAGCGTAGCCCACCTATCCTATGGCTACACCTTC
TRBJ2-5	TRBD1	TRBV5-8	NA	CASSAGLDRGETQYF	TGTGCCAGCAGCGCTGGGTTGGACAGGGGGGAGACCCAGTACTTC
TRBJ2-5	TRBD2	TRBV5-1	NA	CASSLAGLDVETQYF	TGCGCCAGCAGCTTGGCTGGACTAGATGTAGAGACCCAGTACTTC
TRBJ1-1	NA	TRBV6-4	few	CASSPLAGVGAEAFF	TGTGCCAGCAGCCCTCTAGCGGGGGTAGGAGCTGAAGCTTTCTTT
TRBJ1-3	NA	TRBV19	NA	CASSIEGRPGNTIYF	TGTGCCAGTAGTATAGAAGGGAGGCCTGGAAACACCATATATTTT
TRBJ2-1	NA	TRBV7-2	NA	CASSLARGNEQFF	TGTGCCAGCAGCTTAGCTAGGGGCAATGAGCAGTTCTTC
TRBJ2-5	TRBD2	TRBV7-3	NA	CASSPGGSAGTQYF	TGTGCCAGCAGCCCGGGAGGTAGCGCTGGGACCCAGTACTTC
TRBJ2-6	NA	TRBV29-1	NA	CSVRWNPGANVLTF	TGCAGCGTTCGCTGGAATCCTGGGGCCAACGTCCTGACTTTC
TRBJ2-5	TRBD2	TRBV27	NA	CASSPGLVVKTQYF	TGTGCCAGCAGTCCGGGACTAGTGGTAAAGACCCAGTACTTC
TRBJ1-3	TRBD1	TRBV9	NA	CASSIRTGSGNTIYF	TGTGCCAGCAGTATTCGGACAGGCTCTGGAAACACCATATATTTT
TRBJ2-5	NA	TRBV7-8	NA	CASSLSWGTETQYF	TGTGCCAGCAGCCTTAGTTGGGGGACAGAGACCCAGTACTTC
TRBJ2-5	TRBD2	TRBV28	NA	CASSSGGLAETQYF	TGTGCCAGCAGTTCAGGAGGACTAGCGGAGACCCAGTACTTC
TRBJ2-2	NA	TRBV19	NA	CASSPVPTGELFF	TGTGCCAGTAGCCCTGTACCAACCGGGGAGCTGTTTTTT
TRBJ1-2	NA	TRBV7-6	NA	CASSNSDGYTF	TGTGCCAGCAGCAACAGCGACGGCTACACCTTC
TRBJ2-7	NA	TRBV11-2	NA	CASSSRDRAFEQYF	TGTGCCAGCAGCTCGCGGGACAGAGCTTTTGAGCAGTACTTC
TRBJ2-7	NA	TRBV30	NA	CAWSAPGVSSYEQYF	TGTGCCTGGAGTGCTCCAGGGGTCTCATCGTACGAGCAGTACTTC
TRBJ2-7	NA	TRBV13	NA	CASSRLGGGHSYEQYF	TGTGCCAGCAGTCGTTTAGGGGGGGGACACTCCTACGAGCAGTACTTC
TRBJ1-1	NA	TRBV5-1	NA	CASSAGTTEAFF	TGCGCCAGCAGCGCAGGGACCACTGAAGCTTTCTTT
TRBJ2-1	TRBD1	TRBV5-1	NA	CASSPRQGLDNEQFF	TGCGCCAGCAGCCCAAGACAGGGCCTCGACAATGAGCAGTTCTTC
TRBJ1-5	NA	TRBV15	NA	CATSGGSGNQPQHF	TGTGCCACCAGCGGAGGGTCGGGAAATCAGCCCCAGCATTTT
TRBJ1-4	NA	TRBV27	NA	CASSRSGVLNEKLFF	TGTGCCAGCAGCCGCAGTGGGGTGCTTAATGAAAAACTGTTTTTT
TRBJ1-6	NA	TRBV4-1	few	CASSPFVYSPLHF	TGCGCCAGCAGCCCCTTTGTTTATTCACCCCTCCACTTT
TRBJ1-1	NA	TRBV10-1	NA	CARTPGPTEAFF	TGCGCCAGAACCCCTGGCCCCACTGAAGCTTTCTTT
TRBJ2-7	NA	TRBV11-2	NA	CASSLGPTGVLAYEQYF	TGTGCCAGCAGCTTAGGCCCGACAGGTGTGCTCGCCTACGAGCAGTACTTC
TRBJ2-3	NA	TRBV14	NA	CASSLVGTDTQYF	TGTGCCAGCAGCCTCGTGGGCACAGATACGCAGTATTTT
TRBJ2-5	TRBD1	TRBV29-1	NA	CSVEDPVTGTGGQTQYF	TGCAGCGTTGAAGATCCGGTTACCGGGACAGGGGGACAGACCCAGTACTTC
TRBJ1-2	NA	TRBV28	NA	CASSNDGNYGYTF	TGTGCCAGCAGCAACGACGGGAACTATGGCTACACCTTC
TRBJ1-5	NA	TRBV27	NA	CASSFSSILPQHF	TGTGCCAGCAGTTTCTCCTCAATCTTGCCCCAGCATTTT
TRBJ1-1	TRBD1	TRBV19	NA	CASTLSTGGLSEAFF	TGTGCCAGTACTCTTTCGACAGGGGGCTTATCTGAAGCTTTCTTT
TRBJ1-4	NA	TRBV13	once	CASSLGGTPGREKLFF	TGTGCCAGCAGCTTAGGCGGGACACCGGGACGGGAAAAACTGTTTTTT
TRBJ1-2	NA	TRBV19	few	CASSPWTDGYTF	TGTGCCAGTAGTCCTTGGACAGATGGCTACACCTTC
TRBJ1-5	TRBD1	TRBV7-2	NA	CASSAKTGPNQPQHF	TGTGCCAGCAGCGCTAAGACAGGGCCCAATCAGCCCCAGCATTTT
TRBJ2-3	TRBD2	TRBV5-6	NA	CASSLARGTSATDTQYF	TGTGCCAGCAGCTTGGCCAGGGGGACTAGCGCCACAGATACGCAGTATTTT
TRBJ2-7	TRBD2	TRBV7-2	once	CASSLQGLNEQYF	TGTGCCAGCAGCTTACAGGGACTAAACGAGCAGTACTTC
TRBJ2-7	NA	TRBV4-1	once	CASSQDVRLSSYEQYF	TGCGCCAGCAGCCAAGATGTCAGGTTAAGCTCCTACGAGCAGTACTTC
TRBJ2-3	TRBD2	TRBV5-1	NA	CASSLGTTSTDTQYF	TGCGCCAGCAGCCTCGGGACTACCAGCACAGATACGCAGTATTTT